Detailed here is one TCR beta chain. Antigen unknown. The data are from a study of shared clonotypes between healthy human individuals. Naive CD45RA+ and memory CD45RA-negative subsets were split from CD4+ cells. Study-wide results and limits: Clonotype sharing across donors was expected to vary with sequencing depth. Some clonotypes were shared by all four sorted-subset donors, while others were not shared. The non-shared ones had lower generation probabilities than the shared ones. In this cohort, only blood was sampled, and tissue repertoires likely differ.

Assay used: immunoSEQ multiplex PCR; TCRdb lists only in-frame clones, some missing. The table has 2 million to 2.5 million clones, over 85% seen once. Trimming pared 2 bases from V and 4 bases from J, leaving 16 bases between. Germline V lookup: CDR1 SGDLS, CDR2 YYNGEE. This CDR3 contains 16 residues. The source is a man between 18 and 29 years old in good health. Some clones in this sample may be carry-over from other donors' samples. The rearrangement links TRBV9 to TRBJ2-1; unclear D gene. The sequencing sample was made of naive CD4+ T cells from PBMCs. Subset meaning: CD45RA+ positively selected. CDR3 DNA sequence: TGTGCCAGCAGCGTCATCGGGCGGACGAAGTACAATGAGCAGTTCTTC. Translated: CASSVIGRTKYNEQFF. The full variable domain, with the rest looked up from reference TRBV9 and TRBJ2-1, is DSGVTQTPKHLITATGQRVTLRCSPRSGDLSVYWYQQSLDQGLQFLIQYYNGEERAKGNILERFSAQQFPDLHSELNLSSLELGDSALYFCASSVIGRTKYNEQFFGPGTRLTVL.